A selection of T cell receptor beta chains follows, all from one sample in a study of human T cells and chemical hapten exposure. In TCRdb, the RACE reads were re-called with MiXCR into one record per CDR3 protein. The repertoire holds some 65,000 distinct CDR3 sequences, with about 6% as singletons. The sample comprised whole blood. These receptors were collected from a female donor in good health. Some clones in this sample may be carry-over from other donors' samples. Each CDR3 is given with its conserved first and last residue. D genes are given only for firm matches. Rows may omit the clone size; those that give it use once, few, many or a size class.

V	size	J	D	CDR3	DNA
TRBV19	-	TRBJ1-5	-	CASSPRGQPQHF	TGTGCCAGTAGTCCACGGGGTCAGCCCCAGCATTTT
TRBV6-6	few	TRBJ1-3	-	CASSYPPGVPGNTIYF	TGTGCCAGCAGCTACCCACCAGGGGTCCCTGGAAACACCATATATTTT
TRBV19	few	TRBJ1-2	TRBD1	CASSSGGTWLNYGYTF	TGTGCCAGTAGTTCAGGGGGAACTTGGCTAAACTATGGCTACACCTTC
TRBV7-9	few	TRBJ2-1	TRBD1	CASSSGGISYNEQFF	TGTGCCAGCAGCTCAGGGGGTATATCCTACAATGAGCAGTTCTTC
TRBV6-1	many	TRBJ2-3	-	CASSESWSGLSYF	TGTGCCAGCAGTGAAAGTTGGTCAGGGTTATCGTATTTT
TRBV4-3	few	TRBJ2-3	TRBD2	CASSQDPAGATDTQYF	TGCGCCAGCAGCCAAGATCCAGCGGGAGCCACAGATACGCAGTATTTT
TRBV20-1	many	TRBJ1-2	-	CSAETVTNYGYTF	TGCAGTGCTGAGACAGTAACTAACTATGGCTACACCTTC
TRBV3-1	many	TRBJ2-7	TRBD2	CASGRTSGTNEQYF	TGTGCCAGCGGGAGGACTAGCGGGACCAACGAGCAGTACTTC
TRBV10-2	few	TRBJ2-6	-	CASSPRGPSGANVLTF	TGCGCCAGCAGCCCGCGGGGACCCTCTGGGGCCAACGTCCTGACTTTC
TRBV5-6	many	TRBJ2-7	TRBD2	CASSRLAGGEQYF	TGTGCCAGCAGCCGGTTAGCGGGAGGCGAGCAGTACTTC
TRBV5-1	many	TRBJ2-3	-	CASSLPRFPGLHSYTQYF	TGCGCCAGCAGCTTGCCCCGGTTCCCGGGCCTGCATTCGTATACGCAGTATTTT
TRBV28	-	TRBJ2-5	-	CASNPQGRVETQYF	TGTGCCAGCAATCCACAGGGACGGGTAGAGACCCAGTACTTC
TRBV7-2	many	TRBJ1-6	-	CASSLVDSPLHF	TGTGCCAGCAGCTTAGTTGATTCACCCCTCCACTTT
TRBV6-6	many	TRBJ2-7	TRBD2	CASSNGGDEQYF	TGTGCCAGCAGTAACGGGGGGGACGAGCAGTACTTC
TRBV6-5	many	TRBJ1-1	TRBD1	CASSYRQGRRAEAFF	TGTGCCAGCAGTTACCGACAGGGTAGACGGGCTGAAGCTTTCTTT
TRBV29-1	many	TRBJ2-7	-	CSVKPRGAEQYF	TGCAGCGTTAAGCCCCGGGGAGCCGAGCAGTACTTC
TRBV20-1	few	TRBJ2-3	TRBD2	CSATQREGGSDTQYF	TGCAGTGCCACACAGCGGGAGGGAGGCTCAGATACGCAGTATTTT
TRBV27	many	TRBJ1-1	-	CASSLYAQAGSKAFF	TGTGCCAGCAGTTTATACGCGCAGGCCGGGAGCAAGGCTTTCTTT
TRBV6-2/TRBV6-3	many	TRBJ2-6	-	CASTPGVGANVLTF	TGTGCCAGCACTCCAGGGGTTGGGGCCAACGTCCTGACTTTC
TRBV28	-	TRBJ1-1	-	CASTVTGNTEAFF	TGTGCCAGCACCGTGACAGGAAACACTGAAGCTTTCTTT
TRBV6-5	many	TRBJ1-4	-	CASRRDTTNEKLFF	TGTGCCAGCAGACGGGATACAACTAATGAAAAACTGTTTTTT
TRBV29-1	many	TRBJ2-1	-	CSVEVSEGVLYNEQFF	TGCAGCGTTGAAGTATCGGAAGGGGTTTTGTACAATGAGCAGTTCTTC
TRBV19	few	TRBJ1-5	-	CASSIRQVPIGRNQPQHF	TGTGCCAGTAGTATCCGACAGGTCCCAATCGGGCGCAATCAGCCCCAGCATTTT
TRBV29-1	-	TRBJ2-5	TRBD2	CSSGRRQETQYF	TGCAGCTCCGGGAGGAGACAAGAGACCCAGTACTTC
TRBV7-9	few	TRBJ1-1	-	CASGEGSEAFF	TGTGCCTCCGGGGAAGGGAGTGAAGCTTTCTTT
TRBV12-3/TRBV12-4	-	TRBJ2-3	-	CASRGERDTQYF	TGTGCCAGCAGGGGAGAGAGGGATACGCAGTATTTT
TRBV7-2	many	TRBJ2-7	TRBD2	CASSKRLAETYEQYF	TGTGCCAGCAGCAAAAGACTAGCGGAAACCTACGAGCAGTACTTC
TRBV20-1	many	TRBJ1-5	-	CSAPGEVGNQPQHF	TGCAGTGCTCCCGGGGAGGTCGGCAATCAGCCCCAGCATTTT
TRBV28	-	TRBJ1-6	-	CASTFRGSISPLNF	TGTGCCAGCACCTTCAGGGGATCTATTTCACCCCTCAACTTT
TRBV6-1	few	TRBJ1-1	TRBD1	CASSEGQAGEAFF	TGTGCCAGCAGTGAGGGACAGGCCGGTGAAGCTTTCTTT
TRBV11-2	few	TRBJ2-3	-	CASSTKRQASTDTQYF	TGTGCCAGCAGCACCAAGAGACAGGCTAGCACAGATACGCAGTATTTT
TRBV5-4	-	TRBJ2-6	-	CASSFEGANVLTF	TGTGCCAGCAGCTTCGAGGGGGCCAACGTCCTGACTTTC
TRBV28	few	TRBJ2-1	-	CASSSYNEQFF	TGTGCCAGCTCGTCCTACAATGAGCAGTTCTTC
TRBV2	many	TRBJ2-1	-	CASSVGTSYNEQFF	TGTGCCAGCAGTGTCGGGACCTCCTACAATGAGCAGTTCTTC
TRBV19	-	TRBJ2-1	-	CASSIDLKYNEQFF	TGTGCCAGTAGTATTGACCTAAAATACAATGAGCAGTTCTTC
TRBV20-1	-	TRBJ1-1	TRBD1	CSAPKTGATEAFF	TGCAGTGCCCCAAAAACAGGGGCCACTGAAGCTTTCTTT
TRBV10-3	-	TRBJ2-7	-	CAIAQGPLSYEQYF	TGTGCCATCGCGCAGGGACCGCTCTCCTACGAGCAGTACTTC
TRBV27	-	TRBJ2-7	TRBD1	CASSRGQVRSYEQYF	TGTGCCAGCAGTAGAGGACAGGTGAGGTCCTACGAGCAGTACTTC
TRBV7-9	few	TRBJ2-3	-	CASSLRGTNPSTDTQYF	TGTGCCAGCAGCTTAAGGGGGACTAACCCTAGCACAGATACGCAGTATTTT
TRBV28	many	TRBJ1-5	-	CASSSYALDQPQHF	TGTGCCAGCAGTTCCTATGCTTTGGACCAGCCCCAGCATTTT
TRBV29-1	many	TRBJ2-3	-	CSASDSTDTQYF	TGCAGCGCCTCAGACAGCACAGATACGCAGTATTTT
TRBV6-1	few	TRBJ2-3	-	CASNIAQGTQYF	TGTGCCAGCAATATAGCTCAGGGGACGCAGTATTTT
TRBV7-2	few	TRBJ2-5	-	CASSSYWGAQETQYF	TGTGCCAGCAGCTCGTACTGGGGGGCGCAAGAGACCCAGTACTTC
TRBV16	many	TRBJ2-6	-	CASSQSQAGANVLTF	TGTGCCAGCAGCCAATCGCAGGCTGGGGCCAACGTCCTGACTTTC
TRBV11-2	few	TRBJ2-7	TRBD2	CASSLLVGGGYEQYF	TGTGCCAGCAGCTTACTCGTAGGCGGGGGCTACGAGCAGTACTTC
TRBV7-2	many	TRBJ2-7	TRBD2	CASSTSGGLDEQYF	TGTGCCAGCAGCACTAGCGGGGGGTTGGACGAGCAGTACTTC
TRBV4-2	-	TRBJ1-1	-	CASSQVQSGNTEAFF	TGTGCCAGCAGCCAAGTCCAGAGCGGGAACACTGAAGCTTTCTTT
TRBV5-4	many	TRBJ2-7	-	CASSLMGTNGEQYF	TGTGCCAGCAGCTTGATGGGCACCAACGGGGAGCAGTACTTC